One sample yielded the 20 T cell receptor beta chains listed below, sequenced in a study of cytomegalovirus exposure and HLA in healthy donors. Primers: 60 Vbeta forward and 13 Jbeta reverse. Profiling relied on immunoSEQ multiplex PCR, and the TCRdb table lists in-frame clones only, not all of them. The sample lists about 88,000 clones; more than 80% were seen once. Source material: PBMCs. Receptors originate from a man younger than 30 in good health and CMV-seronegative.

This CDR3 is CASSSRTGAGYTF. The CDR3 bases are TGTGCCAGCAGCTCCAGGACAGGGGCAGGCTACACCTTC. This sequence joins TRBV7-2 and TRBJ1-2, with 9 nucleotides matching TRBD1. Germline trimming cut 4 bases from V and 8 bases from J; bases unmatched to any gene: 5. This CDR3 is 13 amino acids long. Germline CDR1 reads SGHTA; CDR2 reads FQGNSA. The entire variable domain, with the rest obtained from reference TRBV7-2 and TRBJ1-2, is as follows: GAGVSQSPSNKVTEKGKDVELRCDPISGHTALYWYRQSLGQGLEFLIYFQGNSAPDKSGLPSDRFSAERTGGSVSTLTIQRTQQEDSAVYLCASSSRTGAGYTFGSGTRLTVV.

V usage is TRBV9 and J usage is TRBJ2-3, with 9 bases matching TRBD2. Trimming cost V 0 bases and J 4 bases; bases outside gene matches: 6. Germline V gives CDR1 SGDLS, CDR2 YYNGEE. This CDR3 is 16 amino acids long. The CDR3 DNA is TGTGCCAGCAGCGTAGGGGCTAGCGGGACCGCAGATACGCAGTATTTT. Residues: CASSVGASGTADTQYF.

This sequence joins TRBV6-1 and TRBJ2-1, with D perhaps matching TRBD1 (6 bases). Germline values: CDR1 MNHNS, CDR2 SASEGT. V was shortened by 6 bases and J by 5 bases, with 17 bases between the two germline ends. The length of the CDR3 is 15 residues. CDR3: CASRKTGWQDNEQFF. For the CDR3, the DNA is TGTGCCAGCAGGAAAACAGGGTGGCAAGACAATGAGCAGTTCTTC.

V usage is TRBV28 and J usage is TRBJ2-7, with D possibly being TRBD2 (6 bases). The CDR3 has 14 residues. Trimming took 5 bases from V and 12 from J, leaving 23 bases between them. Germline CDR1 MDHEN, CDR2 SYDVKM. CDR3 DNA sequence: TGTGCCAGCAGTCCAGTCGGTAGCGGCCCATCTCTGTACTTC. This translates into CASSPVGSGPSLYF. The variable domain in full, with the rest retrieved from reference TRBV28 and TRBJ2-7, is DVKVTQSSRYLVKRTGEKVFLECVQDMDHENMFWYRQDPGLGLRLIYFSYDVKMKEKGDIPEGYSVSREKKERFSLILESASTNQTSMYLCASSPVGSGPSLYFGPGTRLTVT.

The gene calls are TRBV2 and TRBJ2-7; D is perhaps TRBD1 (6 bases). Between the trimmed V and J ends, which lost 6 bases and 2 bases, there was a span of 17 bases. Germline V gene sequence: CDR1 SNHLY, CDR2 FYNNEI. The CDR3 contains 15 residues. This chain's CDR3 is CASRAGTTRTYEQYF. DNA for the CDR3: TGTGCCAGCAGGGCCGGGACAACGAGAACCTACGAGCAGTACTTC.

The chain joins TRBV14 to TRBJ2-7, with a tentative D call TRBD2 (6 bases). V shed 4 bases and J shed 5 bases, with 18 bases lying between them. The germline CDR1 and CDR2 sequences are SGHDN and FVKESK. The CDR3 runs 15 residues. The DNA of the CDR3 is TGTGCCAGCAGCCCAACAGTGGGTGCGGGACACGAGCAGTACTTC. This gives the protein CASSPTVGAGHEQYF.

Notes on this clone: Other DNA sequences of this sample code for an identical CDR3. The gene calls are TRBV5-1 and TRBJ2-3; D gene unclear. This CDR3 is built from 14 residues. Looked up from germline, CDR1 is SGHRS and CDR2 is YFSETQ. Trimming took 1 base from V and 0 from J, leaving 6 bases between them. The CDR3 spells CASSLPGSTDTQYF. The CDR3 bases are TGCGCCAGCAGCTTGCCCGGTAGCACAGATACGCAGTATTTT.

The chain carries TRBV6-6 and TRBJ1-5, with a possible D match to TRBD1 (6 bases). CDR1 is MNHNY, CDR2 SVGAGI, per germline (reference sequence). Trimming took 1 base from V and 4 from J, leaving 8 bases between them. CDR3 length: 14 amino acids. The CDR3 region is CASSYLGGNQPQHF. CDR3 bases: TGTGCCAGCAGTTACTTAGGGGGAAATCAGCCCCAGCATTTT.

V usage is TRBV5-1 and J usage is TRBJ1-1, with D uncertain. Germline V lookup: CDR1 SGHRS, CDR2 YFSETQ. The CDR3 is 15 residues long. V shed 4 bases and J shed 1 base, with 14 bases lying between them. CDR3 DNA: TGCGCCAGCAGCCCTAGGAGGGCAGAGAACACTGAAGCTTTCTTT. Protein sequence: CASSPRRAENTEAFF.

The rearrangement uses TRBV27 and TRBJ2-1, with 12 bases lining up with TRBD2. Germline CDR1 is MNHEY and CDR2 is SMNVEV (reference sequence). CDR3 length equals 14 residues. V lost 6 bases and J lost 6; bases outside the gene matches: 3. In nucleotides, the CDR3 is TGTGCCAGCAGGCCTAGCGGGAGGGCCAATGAGCAGTTCTTC. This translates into CASRPSGRANEQFF.

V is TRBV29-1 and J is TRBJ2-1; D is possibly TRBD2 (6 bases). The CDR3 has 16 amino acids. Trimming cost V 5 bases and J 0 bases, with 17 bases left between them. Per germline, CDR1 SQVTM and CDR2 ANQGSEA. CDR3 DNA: TGCAGCGTTTCTTTATGGGACTCGGGCTCCTACAATGAGCAGTTCTTC. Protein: CSVSLWDSGSYNEQFF.

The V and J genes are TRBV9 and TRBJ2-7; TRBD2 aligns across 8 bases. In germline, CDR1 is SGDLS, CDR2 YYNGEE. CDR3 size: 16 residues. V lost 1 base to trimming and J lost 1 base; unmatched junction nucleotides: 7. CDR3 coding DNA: TGTGCCAGCAGCGTACAAGCGGGAGAGGGGTCCTACGAGCAGTACTTC. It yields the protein CASSVQAGEGSYEQYF.

CDR3 amino acids: CASSGGTGSGYEQYF. The CDR3 DNA sequence: TGTGCCAGCAGCGGGGGGACAGGGTCTGGCTACGAGCAGTACTTC. The chain recombines TRBV5-6 with TRBJ2-7; 9 bases map to TRBD1. The CDR3 covers 15 residues. With 4 bases clipped from V and 3 bases from J, the junction kept 8 bases outside the gene matches. The germline gives CDR1 SGHDT, CDR2 YYEEEE.

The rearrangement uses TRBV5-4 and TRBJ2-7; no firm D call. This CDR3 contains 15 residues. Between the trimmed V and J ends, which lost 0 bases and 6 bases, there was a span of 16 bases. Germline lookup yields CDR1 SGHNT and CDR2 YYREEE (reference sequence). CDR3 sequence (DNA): TGTGCCAGCAGCTTGGCTTCAACCTCCAACACCGAGCAGTACTTC. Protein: CASSLASTSNTEQYF.

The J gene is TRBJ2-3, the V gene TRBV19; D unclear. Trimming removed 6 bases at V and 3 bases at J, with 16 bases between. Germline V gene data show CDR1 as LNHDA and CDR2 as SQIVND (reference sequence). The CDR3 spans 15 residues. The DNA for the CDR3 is TGTGCCAGTAGATTTGGTACTCTTTCAACAGATACGCAGTATTTT. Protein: CASRFGTLSTDTQYF.

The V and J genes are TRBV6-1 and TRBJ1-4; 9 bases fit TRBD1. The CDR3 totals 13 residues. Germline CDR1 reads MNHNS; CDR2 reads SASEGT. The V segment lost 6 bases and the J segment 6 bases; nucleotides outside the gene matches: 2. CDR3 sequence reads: CASSGTGYEKLFF. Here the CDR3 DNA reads TGTGCCAGCAGCGGGACAGGGTATGAAAAACTGTTTTTT.

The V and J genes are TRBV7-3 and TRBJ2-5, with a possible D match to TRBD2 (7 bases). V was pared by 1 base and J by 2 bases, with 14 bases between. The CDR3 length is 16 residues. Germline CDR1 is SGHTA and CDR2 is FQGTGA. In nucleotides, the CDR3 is TGTGCCAGCAGCTTAAAGGGGGGGGGTAAGCAAGAGACCCAGTACTTC. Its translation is CASSLKGGGKQETQYF.

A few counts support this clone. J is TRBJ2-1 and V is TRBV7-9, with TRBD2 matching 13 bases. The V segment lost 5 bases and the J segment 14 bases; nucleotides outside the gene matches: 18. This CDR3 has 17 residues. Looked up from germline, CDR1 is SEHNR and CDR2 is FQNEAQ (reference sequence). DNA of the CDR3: TGTGCCAGCAGCCCCACCCTAGAAGGACTAGCGGGAGTCACTAAGTTCTTC. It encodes CASSPTLEGLAGVTKFF.

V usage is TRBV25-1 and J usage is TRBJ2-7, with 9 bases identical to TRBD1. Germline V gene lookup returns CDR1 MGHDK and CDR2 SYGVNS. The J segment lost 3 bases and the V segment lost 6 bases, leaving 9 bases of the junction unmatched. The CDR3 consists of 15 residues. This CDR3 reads CASSARGTGNYEQYF. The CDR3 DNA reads TGTGCCAGCAGCGCAAGGGGGACAGGGAACTACGAGCAGTACTTC.

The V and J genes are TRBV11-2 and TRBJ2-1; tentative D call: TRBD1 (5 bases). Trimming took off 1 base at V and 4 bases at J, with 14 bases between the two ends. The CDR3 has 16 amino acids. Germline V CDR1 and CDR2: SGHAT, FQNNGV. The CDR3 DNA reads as TGTGCCAGCAGCTTAGGTCAGGGCTTACCATACAATGAGCAGTTCTTC. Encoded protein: CASSLGQGLPYNEQFF.